What follows are 20 T cell receptor beta chains derived from one specimen sequenced in a study of PD-1 blockade in classical Hodgkin lymphoma. Sequencing used immunoSEQ multiplex PCR; TCRdb keeps in-frame clones, though not all of them. The sample contains some 17,000 clones, roughly 90% of which appear only once. Time point defined: newly diagnosed, previously untreated cHL patient sample. Sequenced: peripheral blood mononuclear cells (PBMCs). The source of these receptors is a human donor with classical Hodgkin lymphoma.

This chain connects TRBV7-3 to TRBJ2-5, with D perhaps matching TRBD1 (6 bases). The germline CDR1 and CDR2 sequences are SGHTA and FQGTGA. The V and J ends lost 2 bases and 4 bases respectively, with 14 bases between them. The CDR3 consists of 15 residues. CDR3 sequence: CASSLGGGLAETQYF. In DNA, the CDR3 is TGTGCCAGCAGCTTAGGTGGGGGCCTGGCAGAGACCCAGTACTTC.

The genes are TRBV5-1 and TRBJ2-1; D is possibly TRBD2 (6 bases). Trimming cost V 4 bases and J 0 bases, with 14 bases left between them. This CDR3 contains 16 residues. Germline CDR1 SGHRS, CDR2 YFSETQ. The chain's CDR3 is CASSEGDWSSYNEQFF. The CDR3 nucleotides are TGCGCCAGCAGCGAAGGGGACTGGAGCTCCTACAATGAGCAGTTCTTC.

The chain couples TRBV25-1 to TRBJ1-1; D call uncertain. CDR1 and CDR2 from the germline V gene are MGHDK and SYGVNS. There are 14 residues in the CDR3. V dropped 2 bases and J dropped 7 bases, with 14 bases sitting between them. CDR3 DNA sequence: TGTGCCAGCAGTGAAAGCAGCGATGTTTTTGAAGCTTTCTTT. This gives the protein CASSESSDVFEAFF.

This clone was detected once. The chain employs TRBV28 and TRBJ1-4; 10 bases map to TRBD1. The CDR3 is 17 amino acids. The V and J ends lost 3 bases and 8 bases, in that order; junction bases with no gene match: 12. CDR1 and CDR2 (germline): MDHEN, SYDVKM. CDR3 in amino acids: CASSLGDRGPSGEKLFF. The CDR3 DNA is TGTGCCAGCAGTTTGGGGGACAGGGGCCCGTCGGGCGAAAAACTGTTTTTT.

The chain couples TRBV7-9 to TRBJ2-5, with unresolved D. The CDR3 contains 12 residues. Trimming shortened V by 0 bases and J by 4 bases, and 3 bases separated the two germline ends. CDR1 is SEHNR, CDR2 FQNEAQ, per germline (reference sequence). The CDR3 reads CASSLALETQYF. The CDR3 nucleotides are TGTGCCAGCAGCTTAGCGCTAGAGACCCAGTACTTC. Supplemented by reference TRBV7-9 and TRBJ2-5, the full variable domain reads DTGVSQNPRHKITKRGQNVTFRCDPISEHNRLYWYRQTLGQGPEFLTYFQNEAQLEKSRLLSDRFSAERPKGSFSTLEIQRTEQGDSAMYLCASSLALETQYFGPGTRLLVL.

The chain is built from TRBV4-1 and TRBJ2-7, with 12 bases fitting TRBD1. CDR1 is MGHRA, CDR2 YSYEKL, per germline. The CDR3 has 17 amino acids. The V and J ends lost 1 base and 6 bases, in that order; junction bases with no gene match: 10. CDR3 protein: CASSQALPGQGAGEQYF. CDR3 in DNA: TGCGCCAGCAGCCAAGCATTACCGGGACAGGGGGCGGGCGAGCAGTACTTC.

V is TRBV19 and J is TRBJ2-4, with a possible D match to TRBD1 (5 bases). The CDR3 is made up of 16 amino acids. CDR1 LNHDA and CDR2 SQIVND come from the germline V gene (reference sequence). Trimming pared 5 bases from V and 0 bases from J, leaving 14 bases between. The CDR3 spells CASSLRATLAKNIQYF. The DNA of the CDR3 is TGTGCCAGTAGTCTCAGGGCTACCCTAGCCAAAAACATTCAGTACTTC.

The V call is TRBV19, the J call TRBJ2-1; TRBD2 matches at 9 bases. The J segment lost 7 bases and the V segment lost 6 bases, leaving 7 bases of the junction unmatched. Germline loops: CDR1 LNHDA, CDR2 SQIVND (reference sequence). This CDR3 is built from 14 residues. CDR3 amino acids: CASSGEREVNEQFF. CDR3 nucleotide sequence: TGTGCCAGTAGCGGAGAGCGGGAGGTTAATGAGCAGTTCTTC.

This sequence joins TRBV6-1 and TRBJ2-1; a weak D match, TRBD2 (5 bases). Trimming cost V 3 bases and J 3 bases, with 12 bases left between them. Germline V gene lookup returns CDR1 MNHNS and CDR2 SASEGT. The CDR3 contains 15 residues. The CDR3 here is CASSESSGSYNEQFF. The CDR3 bases are TGTGCCAGCAGTGAGAGTAGTGGGAGCTACAATGAGCAGTTCTTC.

The chain combines TRBV10-2 with TRBJ2-5; D is ambiguous. Germline CDR1 is WSHSY and CDR2 is SAAADI. This CDR3 has 15 amino acids. Trimming took 2 bases from V and 7 from J, leaving 17 bases between them. The CDR3 reads CASSEPTVSRVTQYF. The CDR3 DNA reads TGCGCCAGCAGTGAGCCTACGGTTAGCCGGGTGACCCAGTACTTC.

The gene calls are TRBV27 and TRBJ2-2, with 11 bases lining up with TRBD2. The V gene's germline CDR1 is MNHEY and CDR2 SMNVEV (reference sequence). The CDR3 loop spans 17 amino acids. The J segment lost 3 bases and the V segment lost 6 bases, leaving 9 bases of the junction unmatched. CDR3 DNA sequence: TGTGCCAGCAGGCAACCGGGACTAGCGGTTGACACCGGGGAGCTGTTTTTT. Its translation is CASRQPGLAVDTGELFF.

The chain links TRBV2 to TRBJ2-1; no clear D. The V end lost 2 bases, the J end lost 14 bases, and 10 bases lay between the germline ends. Germline V CDR1 and CDR2: SNHLY, FYNNEI. The CDR3 length is 11 residues. The CDR3 reads CASSETLDEFF. The CDR3 DNA reads as TGTGCCAGCAGTGAAACTCTGGATGAGTTCTTC.

As DNA, the CDR3 is TGTGCCAGCAGCCGAATGGGACTAGCGGCCAATGAGCAGTTCTTC. Translation: CASSRMGLAANEQFF. The V call is TRBV7-3, the J call TRBJ2-1; 11 nucleotides agree with TRBD2. V dropped 5 bases and J dropped 6; count of bases not matched to a gene: 6. Per the germline V gene, CDR1 is SGHTA and CDR2 is FQGTGA. This CDR3 is built from 15 residues.

The V call is TRBV2, the J call TRBJ2-1, with D unclear. With 4 bases removed from V and 0 bases from J, the gap between germline ends came to 7 bases. The CDR3 is made up of 14 amino acids. CDR1 SNHLY and CDR2 FYNNEI come from the germline V gene. CDR3 DNA sequence: TGTGCCAGCAGTGTGGACGGCTCCTACAATGAGCAGTTCTTC. Protein product: CASSVDGSYNEQFF.

The chain carries TRBV19 and TRBJ2-6; possibly TRBD2 for D (5 bases). V lost 3 bases, J lost 0 bases, and 12 bases lay in between. Germline V gene data show CDR1 as LNHDA and CDR2 as SQIVND (reference sequence). The CDR3 spans 17 residues. This CDR3 is CASSIEGLPSGANVLTF. In DNA, the CDR3 is TGTGCCAGTAGTATCGAGGGTCTTCCCTCTGGGGCCAACGTCCTGACTTTC.

Only one count was recorded for this clone. The chain has TRBV5-4 and TRBJ1-4, with 8 bases identical to TRBD1. CDR3 length: 15 amino acids. Germline values: CDR1 SGHNT, CDR2 YYREEE (reference sequence). Trimming cost V 2 bases and J 5 bases; bases outside gene matches: 5. Written as DNA, the CDR3 is TGTGCCAGCAGCTTATTTCAGGGGGCGAATGAAAAACTGTTTTTT. It specifies CASSLFQGANEKLFF.

The chain is built from TRBV10-2 and TRBJ2-5, with D unclear. This CDR3 is built from 13 residues. V gave up 6 bases and J gave up 0 bases, with 8 bases separating them. CDR1 is WSHSY, CDR2 SAAADI, per germline. The CDR3 nucleotides are TGCGCCAGCAGGGGTGGGCACCAAGAGACCCAGTACTTC. Encoded protein: CASRGGHQETQYF.

This clone appeared once. The J gene is TRBJ2-3, the V gene TRBV27; the D is unclear. The length of the CDR3 is 15 residues. Germline assignment: CDR1 MNHEY and CDR2 SMNVEV (reference sequence). Trimming stripped 6 bases from V and 2 bases from J, with 15 bases between. The CDR3 loop is CASSPPGLVTDTQYF. The DNA for the CDR3 is TGTGCCAGCAGCCCACCCGGCCTTGTCACAGATACGCAGTATTTT.

Remarks on this clone: One end of the junction does not line up with germline, which may come from a read error. The chain has TRBV2 and TRBJ2-7; D is undetermined. Germline CDR1 SNHLY, CDR2 FYNNEI. The CDR3 spans 10 residues. For the CDR3, the DNA is TGTGCCAGCAGTCGTGAACGACACTATTTC. Protein sequence: CASSRERHYF.

The rearrangement links TRBV6-1 to TRBJ2-5; tentatively, D is TRBD2 (5 bases). Germline CDR1 and CDR2: MNHNS and SASEGT. This CDR3 comprises 13 residues. V was shortened by 3 bases and J by 5 bases, with 10 bases between the two germline ends. The CDR3 bases are TGTGCCAGCAGTGAGAGGGAAGGGGAGACCCAGTACTTC. It codes for CASSEREGETQYF.